This entry describes one TCR beta chain. Its antigen remains unidentified. The data originate from a study of PD-1 blockade in classical Hodgkin lymphoma. Findings and caveats of the study: Relative to healthy donors, newly diagnosed patients reportedly had lower baseline TCR diversity, which was reported as lower still in relapsed/refractory patients. Complete responders matched newly diagnosed patients in baseline diversity.

The time point denotes: cycle 4 day 1 (C4D1), after five to seven weeks of nivolumab. Every single patient, without exception, relapsed after autologous stem cell transplantation, and brentuximab vedotin exposure varied. The patients, who had relapsed/refractory classical Hodgkin lymphoma, achieved best responses of complete response, partial response or progressive disease. The V end was cut by 7 bases, the J end by 4 bases, with 14 bases between. CDR1 is MNHNY and CDR2 is SVGAGI in the germline V gene (reference sequence). The CDR3 loop spans 13 amino acids. Clones were read by immunoSEQ multiplex PCR, and TCRdb kept only the in-frame ones, dropping some. The data contain around 30,000 clones, roughly 76% of them seen just once; the ten biggest clones take up under 4.5%.

The specimen was peripheral blood mononuclear cells (PBMCs), collected before the fourth cycle of nivolumab. The V and J genes are TRBV6-6 and TRBJ2-7, with D perhaps matching TRBD1 (7 bases). The sequence was obtained from a human donor with classical Hodgkin lymphoma. The CDR3 here is CASTLQGTYEQYF. CDR3 nucleotide sequence: TGTGCCAGCACTCTACAGGGGACTTACGAGCAGTACTTC.